Sequencing of this T cell receptor (beta chain) was carried out in a study of blood T cell repertoires in COVID-19. Profiled with immunoSEQ multiplex PCR; TCRdb holds only in-frame clones, not every one. Among more than 95,000 clones listed, over 75% were seen once. Trimming shortened V by 3 bases and J by 4 bases, and 15 bases separated the two germline ends. Germline V lookup: CDR1 SNHLY, CDR2 FYNNEI. CDR3 size: 15 residues. The sequencing sample was made of peripheral blood. The origin of this receptor is a man aged 55 to 70 with acute or convalescent COVID-19. The genes are TRBV2 and TRBJ1-2; D uncertain. CDR3: CASSERFLAVYGYTF. CDR3 DNA: TGTGCCAGCAGTGAGAGGTTTCTAGCAGTCTATGGCTACACCTTC.